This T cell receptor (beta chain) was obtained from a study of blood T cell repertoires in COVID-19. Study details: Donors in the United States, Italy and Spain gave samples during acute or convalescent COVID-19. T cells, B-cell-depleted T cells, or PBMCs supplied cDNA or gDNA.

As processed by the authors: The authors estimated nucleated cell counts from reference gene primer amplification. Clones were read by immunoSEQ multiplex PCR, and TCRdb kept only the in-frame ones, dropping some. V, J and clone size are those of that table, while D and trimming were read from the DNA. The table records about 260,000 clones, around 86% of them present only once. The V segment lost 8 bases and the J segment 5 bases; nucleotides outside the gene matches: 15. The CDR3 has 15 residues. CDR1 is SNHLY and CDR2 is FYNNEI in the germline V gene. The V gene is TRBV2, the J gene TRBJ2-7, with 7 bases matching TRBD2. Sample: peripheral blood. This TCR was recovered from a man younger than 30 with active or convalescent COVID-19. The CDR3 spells CASVLELAGVNEQYF. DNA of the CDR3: TGTGCCAGCGTCCTGGAGTTGGCGGGAGTGAACGAGCAGTACTTC.